A single T cell receptor beta chain is shown here with its context. Libraries were prepared by immunoSEQ multiplex PCR; TCRdb keeps only in-frame clonotypes and omits some of them. Of over 200,000 clones in the sample, roughly 87% were seen once. This sample is drawn from a study of blood T cell repertoires in COVID-19. Germline CDR1 reads SGHTA; CDR2 reads FQGNSA. V was clipped by 5 bases and J by 3 bases, with 15 bases between them. The CDR3 spans 15 residues. The TCR sequence derives from a man aged 35 to 55 with active or convalescent COVID-19. V and J are TRBV7-2 and TRBJ2-3, with D hard to call. The sample was peripheral blood. CDR3 sequence reads: CASSQFTIGTDTQYF. The CDR3 coding sequence is TGTGCCAGCAGCCAGTTCACTATCGGGACAGATACGCAGTATTTT. The complete variable domain, with remaining parts taken from reference TRBV7-2 and TRBJ2-3, reads GAGVSQSPSNKVTEKGKDVELRCDPISGHTALYWYRQSLGQGLEFLIYFQGNSAPDKSGLPSDRFSAERTGGSVSTLTIQRTQQEDSAVYLCASSQFTIGTDTQYFGPGTRLTVL.